The 18 T cell receptor beta chains listed next were all sequenced from one sample in a study of blood T cell repertoires in COVID-19. Using immunoSEQ multiplex PCR, the repertoire was profiled, and TCRdb retains in-frame clones only, with some absent. Among 150,000 to 200,000 clones listed, about four fifths were seen once. Sequenced material: peripheral blood. The receptors were sampled from a woman over 75 with COVID-19, enrolled during active disease.

In this sample, this clone turned up a few times. CDR3 loop: CASSEGLAESYEQYF. The CDR3 DNA is TGTGCCAGCAGCGAGGGACTAGCGGAATCCTACGAGCAGTACTTC. The chain is built from TRBV5-4 and TRBJ2-7, with 11 bases aligning to TRBD2. Germline loops: CDR1 SGHNT, CDR2 YYREEE (reference sequence). V lost 4 bases, J lost 1 base, and 4 bases stayed unmatched. CDR3 size: 15 residues.

The V and J genes are TRBV12-3 or TRBV12-4 and TRBJ2-2; D gene unclear. Trimming left V 6 bases short and J 2 bases short, with 4 bases between. There are 12 residues in the CDR3. DNA of the CDR3: TGTGCCAGCAGCTATAACACCGGGGAGCTGTTTTTT. Its protein product is CASSYNTGELFF.

The rearrangement uses TRBV4-1 and TRBJ2-2, with D possibly being TRBD1 (6 bases). The germline V and J ends were trimmed by 9 bases and 3 bases, with 20 bases remaining between them. The CDR3 contains 16 residues. CDR1 MGHRA and CDR2 YSYEKL come from the germline V gene. The CDR3 sequence is CASSRQVSADTGELFF. DNA of the CDR3: TGCGCCAGTTCTCGACAGGTTTCGGCGGACACCGGGGAGCTGTTTTTT.

V is TRBV29-1 and J is TRBJ2-3, with D unresolved. This CDR3 has 12 residues. Trimming pared 6 bases from V and 0 bases from J, leaving 7 bases between. CDR1 and CDR2 (germline): SQVTM, ANQGSEA. CDR3 nucleotide sequence: TGCAGCGTCGCGGCCAGCACAGATACGCAGTATTTT. This encodes CSVAASTDTQYF.

CDR3 DNA sequence: TGTGCCAGCAGCATGAGGAATAACTATGGCTACACCTTC. Translated: CASSMRNNYGYTF. The chain carries TRBV5-8 and TRBJ1-2; D is unclear. This CDR3 is built from 13 residues. From germline, CDR1 is SGHTS and CDR2 YDEGEE. Trimming left V 4 bases short and J 1 base short, with 8 bases between.

This rearrangement joins TRBV7-8 to TRBJ2-7, with D unclear. There are 12 residues in the CDR3. The V end lost 5 bases, the J end lost 2 bases, and 7 bases lay between the germline ends. Germline loops: CDR1 SGHVS, CDR2 FQNEAQ. The CDR3 reads CASSQPTYEQYF. CDR3 DNA sequence: TGTGCCAGCAGCCAGCCGACCTACGAGCAGTACTTC.

The V and J genes are TRBV29-1 and TRBJ1-5; D might be TRBD1 (5 bases). V was shortened by 4 bases and J by 0 bases, with 13 bases between the two germline ends. The germline CDR1 and CDR2 sequences are SQVTM and ANQGSEA. The CDR3 runs to 15 residues. The CDR3 nucleotides are TGCAGCGTTGGGGGGGGTTGGGGTAGCAATCAGCCCCAGCATTTT. Amino acids: CSVGGGWGSNQPQHF.

This clone showed up just a few times. The rearrangement joins TRBV3-1 (or the pseudogene TRBV3-2) to TRBJ1-2; a possible D gene is TRBD1 (5 bases). Germline V gene data show CDR1 as LGHDT and CDR2 as YNNKEL (reference sequence). The CDR3 runs to 16 residues. V lost 7 bases and J 7 bases, leaving 25 bases between the germline ends. The CDR3 here is CASTLRSGRLGGGYTF. CDR3 bases: TGTGCCAGCACCCTAAGATCGGGACGTCTCGGGGGTGGCTACACCTTC.

Regarding this clone: Other DNA sequences of this sample code for an identical CDR3. This chain links TRBV7-3 with TRBJ2-7; 7 bases are a match to TRBD2. V gave up 2 bases and J gave up 0 bases; unmatched junction bases: 4. The CDR3 contains 15 residues. Germline V CDR1 and CDR2: SGHTA, FQGTGA. The CDR3 sequence is CASSLGPSGSYEQYF. The CDR3 DNA is TGTGCCAGCAGCTTAGGTCCTAGCGGCTCCTACGAGCAGTACTTC.

The J gene is TRBJ2-1, the V gene TRBV7-2, with TRBD2 matching over 9 bases. With V trimmed by 7 bases and J by 8 bases, 12 bases remained unmatched. The CDR3 length is 15 residues. CDR1 and CDR2 (germline): SGHTA, FQGNSA. Here the CDR3 reads CASNIWREGRDEQFF. DNA of the CDR3: TGTGCCAGCAACATATGGCGGGAGGGCCGGGATGAGCAGTTCTTC.

The CDR3 coding sequence is TGTGCCAGCAGTAAACAACAGTTGAACACTGAAGCTTTCTTT. This gives the protein CASSKQQLNTEAFF. V is TRBV27 and J is TRBJ1-1; D unclear. The germline V gene encodes CDR1 MNHEY and CDR2 SMNVEV (reference sequence). V was pared by 5 bases and J by 0 bases, with 10 bases between. The length of the CDR3 is 14 residues.

The chain couples TRBV4-3 to TRBJ2-7; 14 bases match TRBD2. The CDR3 is 15 residues long. Germline assignment: CDR1 LGHNA and CDR2 YSLEER. After removal of 3 bases from V and 3 bases from J, the junction contained 1 base not matched to a gene. The CDR3 region has the DNA TGCGCCAGCAGCCAGGGGACTAGCGGGGGCTACGAGCAGTACTTC. Protein: CASSQGTSGGYEQYF.

This clone has only one observation. The CDR3 loop reads CASSLGPGYKQTQYF. CDR3 bases: TGTGCCAGCAGTTTGGGGCCGGGCTACAAGCAGACCCAGTACTTC. This chain links TRBV28 with TRBJ2-5; perhaps TRBD1 as D (5 bases). Germline CDR1 is MDHEN and CDR2 is SYDVKM. This CDR3 comprises 15 residues. Between the trimmed V and J ends, which lost 3 bases and 6 bases, there was a span of 17 bases. Variable domain in full (rest from reference TRBV28 and TRBJ2-5): DVKVTQSSRYLVKRTGEKVFLECVQDMDHENMFWYRQDPGLGLRLIYFSYDVKMKEKGDIPEGYSVSREKKERFSLILESASTNQTSMYLCASSLGPGYKQTQYFGPGTRLLVL.

V gene TRBV6-5 combines with J gene TRBJ1-2, with 10 positions matching TRBD1. Unmatched junction bases numbered 6, after V lost 6 bases and J lost 2 bases. This CDR3 has 15 amino acids. Looked up from germline, CDR1 is MNHEY and CDR2 is SVGAGI. The CDR3 DNA follows: TGTGCCAGCAGCGCCACGGGACAGGGGAACTATGGCTACACCTTC. Translation: CASSATGQGNYGYTF.

The gene calls are TRBV7-2 and TRBJ2-7; the match to TRBD2 covers 13 bases. CDR1 SGHTA and CDR2 FQGNSA come from the germline V gene. V gave up 1 base and J gave up 3 bases; unmatched junction bases: 0. This CDR3 comprises 15 residues. The chain's CDR3 is CASSLGLAGGYEQYF. Written as DNA, the CDR3 is TGTGCCAGCAGCTTAGGACTAGCGGGGGGCTACGAGCAGTACTTC.

This clone turned up a few times. The rearrangement uses TRBV2 and TRBJ1-1; no clear D gene. Trimming left V 4 bases short and J 4 bases short, with 10 bases between. The CDR3 length is 13 residues. CDR1 and CDR2 from the germline V gene are SNHLY and FYNNEI. The CDR3 DNA reads TGTGCCAGCAGTGCCGTTTGGGCCACTGAAGCTTTCTTT. Protein product: CASSAVWATEAFF.

This chain links TRBV11-2 with TRBJ1-1, with D hard to call. In germline, CDR1 is SGHAT, CDR2 FQNNGV. The CDR3 is 13 residues long. Trimming stripped 2 bases from V and 4 bases from J, with 8 bases between. This chain's CDR3 is CASSLLGGTEAFF. The CDR3 coding sequence is TGTGCCAGCAGCTTACTCGGAGGCACTGAAGCTTTCTTT.

The chain uses TRBV30 and TRBJ1-5; 11 nucleotides align to TRBD1. Trimming removed 5 bases from V and 6 bases from J; junction bases left unmatched: 6. The CDR3 consists of 14 residues. Germline V gene sequence: CDR1 GTSNPN, CDR2 SVGIG (reference sequence). This CDR3 reads CAWAPGTGGQPQHF. The CDR3 nucleotides are TGTGCCTGGGCGCCAGGGACAGGGGGTCAGCCCCAGCATTTT.